The 8 T cell receptor beta chains below come from one sample, sequenced in a study of T cell responses to AZD1222 COVID-19 vaccine. The assay was immunoSEQ multiplex PCR, and TCRdb's table has in-frame clones only and misses some. The table records 90,000 to 150,000 clones, 70% to 90% of them present only once. The sequencing used peripheral blood, collected on day 0 of AZD1222 vaccination. Receptor source: an adult in good health.

The chain joins TRBV11-2 to TRBJ1-2, with TRBD1 matching 7 bases. The V segment lost 1 base and the J segment 0 bases; nucleotides outside the gene matches: 8. This CDR3 region has 17 residues. In germline, CDR1 is SGHAT, CDR2 FQNNGV. CDR3 sequence reads: CASSLGGQSSANYGYTF. The CDR3, as DNA: TGTGCCAGCAGCTTAGGGGGACAGTCATCAGCTAACTATGGCTACACCTTC.

The chain links TRBV7-3 to TRBJ2-7; TRBD1 is a possible D gene (5 bases). CDR1 is SGHTA and CDR2 is FQGTGA in the germline V gene. The CDR3 sequence is 13 residues long. Trimming took off 1 base at V and 6 bases at J, with 10 bases between the two ends. CDR3 loop: CASSLIGQGEQYF. CDR3 sequence (DNA): TGTGCCAGCAGCTTAATAGGTCAGGGCGAGCAGTACTTC. The full variable domain, completed using reference TRBV7-3 and TRBJ2-7, is GAGVSQTPSNKVTEKGKYVELRCDPISGHTALYWYRQSLGQGPEFLIYFQGTGAADDSGLPNDRFFAVRPEGSVSTLKIQRTERGDSAVYLCASSLIGQGEQYFGPGTRLTVT.

The V gene is TRBV7-9, the J gene TRBJ1-4; D remains unclear. The CDR3 spans 15 residues. V was trimmed by 5 bases and J by 0 bases, leaving 10 bases between them. CDR1 and CDR2 (germline): SEHNR, FQNEAQ (reference sequence). The DNA for the CDR3 is TGTGCCAGCAGCATCGAGGCTACAACTAATGAAAAACTGTTTTTT. Translated: CASSIEATTNEKLFF.

The V call is TRBV7-8, the J call TRBJ1-5; no clear D. CDR1 SGHVS and CDR2 FQNEAQ come from the germline V gene. Trimming shortened V by 5 bases and J by 3 bases, and 14 bases separated the two germline ends. This CDR3 has 15 residues. DNA for the CDR3: TGTGCCAGCAGCCCAAGAGCCGGGGACAATCAGCCCCAGCATTTT. This codes for CASSPRAGDNQPQHF.

V usage is TRBV7-9 and J usage is TRBJ1-2; 7 positions match TRBD1. Germline CDR1 is SEHNR and CDR2 is FQNEAQ (reference sequence). This CDR3 spans 15 amino acids. Trimming removed 3 bases from V and 4 bases from J; junction bases left unmatched: 8. The CDR3 DNA follows: TGTGCCAGCAGCTTGGATGTGGGGACAGTCTATGGCTACACCTTC. As protein: CASSLDVGTVYGYTF.

The chain couples TRBV2 to TRBJ2-1; 13 nucleotides match TRBD2. Germline values: CDR1 SNHLY, CDR2 FYNNEI. The V segment lost 6 bases and the J segment 6 bases; nucleotides outside the gene matches: 11. The CDR3 covers 17 residues. For the CDR3, the DNA is TGTGCCAGCAGGAGGGAGGTGGGGACTAGCGGGATCAATGAGCAGTTCTTC. Residues: CASRREVGTSGINEQFF. The full variable domain, in which reference TRBV2 and TRBJ2-1 provide the parts outside the CDR3, is EPEVTQTPSHQVTQMGQEVILRCVPISNHLYFYWYRQILGQKVEFLVSFYNNEISEKSEIFDDQFSVERPDGSNFTLKIRSTKLEDSAMYFCASRREVGTSGINEQFFGPGTRLTVL.

The CDR3 loop is CASSVFPFTGETQYF. The CDR3 DNA reads as TGTGCCAGCAGTGTATTCCCCTTCACTGGGGAGACCCAGTACTTC. V is TRBV2 and J is TRBJ2-5; no reliable D call. The V gene lost 4 bases and the J gene lost 5 bases, with 17 bases spanning the gap. This CDR3 is 15 amino acids long. Germline V gives CDR1 SNHLY, CDR2 FYNNEI.

The chain combines TRBV9 with TRBJ1-5; D not certain. The CDR3 sequence is 15 residues long. V dropped 4 bases and J dropped 2 bases, with 13 bases sitting between them. Germline CDR1 and CDR2: SGDLS and YYNGEE. CDR3 sequence: CASSPSPVGNQPQHF. The CDR3 region has the DNA TGTGCCAGCAGCCCCTCTCCGGTGGGCAATCAGCCCCAGCATTTT.